This T cell receptor beta chain was identified in a study of control samples from healthy donors and cancer patients. With V trimmed by 6 bases and J by 7 bases, 2 bases remained unmatched. The CDR3 has 12 residues. Germline CDR1 and CDR2: MNHEY and SVGAGI. This table comes from immunoSEQ multiplex PCR, and its TCRdb copy is limited to in-frame clones, with some not included. This table holds 150,000 to 200,000 clones, around 88% found once. The chain links TRBV6-5 to TRBJ1-2, with 10 bases matching TRBD1. The sequencing input was blood. The TCR originated in a man aged 18 to 30 in good health. CDR3 coding DNA: TGTGCCAGCAGGGGACAGGGGCTTGGCTACACCTTC. It specifies CASRGQGLGYTF.